The 21 T cell receptor beta chains listed next were all sequenced from one sample in a study of CD8+ T cells in alopecia areata. After isolation, RNA underwent reverse transcription to generate cDNA as the sequencing template. Assay: immunoSEQ multiplex PCR; the TCRdb copy retains only in-frame clones and omits some. Here the sample spans about 150,000 clones, over 70% being singletons. The sequencing here drew on CD8+ T cells sorted from blood, taken at week 0. These receptors originate from a human donor with alopecia areata.

V and J are TRBV6-1 and TRBJ2-1, with TRBD1 as a possible D gene (6 bases). This CDR3 is built from 15 residues. CDR1 and CDR2 (germline): MNHNS, SASEGT. The V end lost 5 bases, the J end lost 0 bases, and 11 bases lay between the germline ends. CDR3 coding DNA: TGTGCCAGCAGTCCCCCCAGGGGCTCCTACAATGAGCAGTTCTTC. Translation: CASSPPRGSYNEQFF.

The chain joins TRBV27 to TRBJ2-6, with D maybe TRBD2 (6 bases). V lost 7 bases and J 3 bases, leaving 10 bases between the germline ends. The CDR3 contains 14 residues. Germline V gene sequence: CDR1 MNHEY, CDR2 SMNVEV (reference sequence). The chain's CDR3 is CASTLGGGANVLTF. In nucleotides, the CDR3 is TGTGCCAGCACCTTGGGGGGTGGGGCCAACGTCCTGACTTTC.

This clone was found a few times. The rearrangement uses TRBV29-1 and TRBJ2-7; 8 bases agree with TRBD1. V lost 0 bases and J lost 2; bases outside the gene matches: 3. This CDR3 region has 14 residues. Germline V CDR1 and CDR2: SQVTM, ANQGSEA. CDR3: CSVEDQTGAYEQYF. The CDR3 DNA sequence: TGCAGCGTTGAAGATCAGACAGGGGCCTACGAGCAGTACTTC.

This clone has just one count. This chain uses TRBV9 with TRBJ2-1, with no clear D. With 2 bases removed from V and 7 bases from J, the gap between germline ends came to 13 bases. Germline assignment: CDR1 SGDLS and CDR2 YYNGEE. The CDR3 runs 14 residues. The CDR3 DNA is TGTGCCAGCAGCGTCATATCGCGGCCGAATGAGCAGTTCTTC. This gives the protein CASSVISRPNEQFF.

This clone was counted a single time. The chain links TRBV6-6 to TRBJ2-3; D uncertain. With 0 bases removed from V and 2 bases from J, the gap between germline ends came to 9 bases. The germline V gene has CDR1 MNHNY and CDR2 SVGAGI (reference sequence). The CDR3 has 15 residues. CDR3 in amino acids: CASSYSGDTTDTQYF. CDR3 nucleotides: TGTGCCAGCAGTTACTCAGGAGACACCACAGATACGCAGTATTTT.

The rearrangement joins TRBV19 to TRBJ2-3; D is undetermined. Trimming took off 4 bases at V and 2 bases at J, with 4 bases between the two ends. The germline gives CDR1 LNHDA, CDR2 SQIVND (reference sequence). The CDR3 extends over 12 amino acids. As DNA, the CDR3 is TGTGCCAGTAGTACACTCACAGATACGCAGTATTTT. Amino acids: CASSTLTDTQYF. The full variable domain, its missing parts supplied by reference TRBV19 and TRBJ2-3, is DGGITQSPKYLFRKEGQNVTLSCEQNLNHDAMYWYRQDPGQGLRLIYYSQIVNDFQKGDIAEGYSVSREKKESFPLTVTSAQKNPTAFYLCASSTLTDTQYFGPGTRLTVL.

This sequence joins TRBV7-3 and TRBJ2-2, with TRBD1 matching over 8 bases. The CDR3 has 15 amino acids. J gave up 4 bases and V 5 bases, and 6 bases lay outside the gene matches. Germline loops: CDR1 SGHTA, CDR2 FQGTGA. The CDR3, as DNA: TGTGCCAGCAGCATAGCAGGGGGCGGCACCGGGGAGCTGTTTTTT. This gives the protein CASSIAGGGTGELFF.

This chain uses TRBV7-9 with TRBJ2-7, with TRBD1 identical over 8 bases. The CDR3 sequence is 16 residues long. Per germline, CDR1 SEHNR and CDR2 FQNEAQ (reference sequence). The J segment lost 4 bases and the V segment lost 5 bases, leaving 13 bases of the junction unmatched. This CDR3 is CASSPPDGDRLYEQYF. The CDR3 DNA reads as TGTGCCAGCAGCCCCCCCGACGGGGACAGGCTATACGAGCAGTACTTC. The variable domain in full, with the rest retrieved from reference TRBV7-9 and TRBJ2-7, is DTGVSQNPRHKITKRGQNVTFRCDPISEHNRLYWYRQTLGQGPEFLTYFQNEAQLEKSRLLSDRFSAERPKGSFSTLEIQRTEQGDSAMYLCASSPPDGDRLYEQYFGPGTRLTVT.

This clone was counted a single time. J is TRBJ2-1 and V is TRBV10-1; possibly TRBD1 for D (6 bases). V was cut by 6 bases and J by 7 bases, with 13 bases left in between. Per germline, CDR1 WNHNN and CDR2 SYGVQD (reference sequence). The CDR3 has 13 amino acids. CDR3 sequence reads: CASRKQGSNEQFF. DNA for the CDR3: TGCGCCAGCAGGAAACAGGGCTCGAATGAGCAGTTCTTC.

This clone was counted between two and nine times. The rearrangement uses TRBV27 and TRBJ2-7; D is perhaps TRBD2 (5 bases). CDR1 is MNHEY, CDR2 SMNVEV, per germline (reference sequence). V was cut by 7 bases and J by 9 bases, with 13 bases left in between. The CDR3 has 11 residues. DNA for the CDR3: TGTGCCAGCACCGGAGGTGGTATGCAGTACTTC. This sequence encodes CASTGGGMQYF.

V usage is TRBV7-2 and J usage is TRBJ2-7, with 10 bases aligning to TRBD1. The CDR3 has 15 residues. V lost 5 bases, J lost 6 bases, and 10 bases stayed unmatched. CDR1 is SGHTA, CDR2 FQGNSA, per germline. The CDR3 region is CASSHYGQGGSEQYF. The CDR3 DNA reads TGTGCCAGCAGCCACTACGGACAGGGGGGATCCGAGCAGTACTTC.

The chain employs TRBV27 and TRBJ1-2, with 7 bases fitting TRBD1. Trimming took 2 bases from V and 3 from J; bases not matched to a gene: 3. The V gene's germline CDR1 is MNHEY and CDR2 SMNVEV (reference sequence). This CDR3 spans 14 amino acids. The CDR3 loop is CASSLVQGDYGYTF. As DNA, the CDR3 is TGTGCCAGCAGTTTAGTCCAGGGGGACTATGGCTACACCTTC.

This clone was seen a single time. V usage is TRBV18 and J usage is TRBJ2-5; D remains ambiguous. CDR3 size: 12 residues. V was clipped by 2 bases and J by 11 bases, with 12 bases between them. Germline-derived CDR1 and CDR2 are KGHSH and LQKENI. This CDR3 reads CASSPSWPEQYF. The CDR3 DNA is TGTGCCAGCTCACCAAGTTGGCCAGAGCAGTACTTC.

This chain connects TRBV28 to TRBJ2-1; 7 positions agree with TRBD2. Trimming removed 6 bases from V and 8 bases from J; junction bases left unmatched: 10. Germline V gene lookup returns CDR1 MDHEN and CDR2 SYDVKM. The CDR3 contains 14 residues. The CDR3 reads CASSPLGGDDEQFF. The CDR3 coding sequence is TGTGCCAGCAGCCCTCTGGGAGGGGATGATGAGCAGTTCTTC.

The rearrangement uses TRBV9 and TRBJ2-1, with 9 bases fitting TRBD2. This CDR3 has 16 amino acids. Germline values: CDR1 SGDLS, CDR2 YYNGEE. Trimming removed 3 bases from V and 8 bases from J; junction bases left unmatched: 12. The CDR3 DNA is TGTGCCAGCAGCGGGACGTTAGCGGGAGTGAGGGATGAGCAGTTCTTC. Protein product: CASSGTLAGVRDEQFF.

V usage is TRBV29-1 and J usage is TRBJ2-7, with D possibly called TRBD1 or TRBD2 (5 bases each). Between the trimmed V and J ends, which lost 0 bases and 3 bases, there was a span of 12 bases. CDR3 size: 14 residues. Germline CDR1 reads SQVTM; CDR2 reads ANQGSEA. Here the CDR3 reads CSVEDRDGNYEQYF. The DNA for the CDR3 is TGCAGCGTTGAAGATCGGGACGGGAACTACGAGCAGTACTTC.

On this clone: Being one base from a much bigger clone, this may be a read error. Other DNA variants within this sample encode the same CDR3. This chain joins TRBV4-1 and TRBJ2-7; D might be TRBD1 (6 bases). Germline CDR1 MGHRA, CDR2 YSYEKL. Between the trimmed V and J ends, which lost 2 bases and 1 base, there was a span of 9 bases. The CDR3 spans 14 residues. The chain's CDR3 is CASSQSGQSYEQYF. Written as DNA, the CDR3 is TGCGCCAGCAGCCAATCGGGACAATCCTACGAGCAGTACTTC.

J is TRBJ2-7 and V is TRBV29-1; tentative D call: TRBD1 (6 bases). Trimming took 6 bases from V and 3 from J, leaving 15 bases between them. The CDR3 has 13 residues. Germline values: CDR1 SQVTM, CDR2 ANQGSEA. DNA of the CDR3: TGCAGCGTGGGGGCCCGTGGAGGCTACGAGCAGTACTTC. Translating gives CSVGARGGYEQYF.

The CDR3 spells CASSLGVEVHYGYTF. The CDR3 DNA reads as TGTGCCAGCAGCTTAGGCGTAGAAGTACACTATGGCTACACCTTC. The V gene is TRBV13, the J gene TRBJ1-2, with D uncertain. Germline CDR1 and CDR2: PRHDT and FYEKMQ (reference sequence). V was trimmed by 0 bases and J by 3 bases, leaving 11 bases between them. The CDR3 is 15 residues long.

The rearrangement uses TRBV30 and TRBJ2-1; D not certain. The CDR3 contains 13 residues. Germline CDR1 reads GTSNPN; CDR2 reads SVGIG (reference sequence). Trimming pared 4 bases from V and 4 bases from J, leaving 11 bases between. CDR3 in DNA: TGTGCCTGGATCGACGGTGCATACAATGAGCAGTTCTTC. It yields the protein CAWIDGAYNEQFF. The full variable domain, rest sourced from reference TRBV30 and TRBJ2-1, is SQTIHQWPATLVQPVGSPLSLECTVEGTSNPNLYWYRQAAGRGLQLLFYSVGIGQISSEVPQNLSASRPQDRQFILSSKKLLLSDSGFYLCAWIDGAYNEQFFGPGTRLTVL.

The chain links TRBV29-1 to TRBJ1-1; D gene uncertain. The CDR3 is 13 residues long. Germline V lookup: CDR1 SQVTM, CDR2 ANQGSEA. The germline V and J ends were trimmed by 7 bases and 1 base, with 13 bases remaining between them. CDR3 nucleotide sequence: TGCAGCGCCCCGCGGTCAGCGAACACTGAAGCTTTCTTT. It encodes CSAPRSANTEAFF.